These 3 T cell receptor beta chains share one sample of origin, sequenced in a study of shared clonotypes between healthy human individuals. Libraries were prepared by immunoSEQ multiplex PCR; TCRdb keeps only in-frame clonotypes and omits some of them. The table includes roughly 700,000 clones, less than 85% detected once. Material for sequencing was memory CD4+ T cells sorted from blood. The subset is: CD45RA-negative fraction. Receptor source: a woman under 40 in good health.

A remark on this clone: Other DNA sequences of this sample code for an identical CDR3. This chain uses TRBV27 with TRBJ1-2; D is unclear. Between the trimmed V and J ends, which lost 0 bases and 3 bases, there was a span of 8 bases. The CDR3 spans 14 residues. Germline lookup yields CDR1 MNHEY and CDR2 SMNVEV (reference sequence). In DNA, the CDR3 is TGTGCCAGCAGTTTATCAAGGGCGGACTATGGCTACACCTTC. Its protein product is CASSLSRADYGYTF.

The J gene is TRBJ2-1, the V gene TRBV28; 10 positions match TRBD2. The CDR3 length is 13 residues. Trimming cost V 10 bases and J 4 bases; bases outside gene matches: 4. CDR1 and CDR2 from the germline V gene are MDHEN and SYDVKM. In nucleotides, the CDR3 is TGTGCCACCGGACTAGCGGATTACAATGAGCAGTTCTTC. It yields the protein CATGLADYNEQFF.

CDR3: CASRLTDRGYNEQFF. The CDR3 region has the DNA TGTGCCAGCAGGCTGACGGACAGGGGGTACAATGAGCAGTTCTTC. The J gene is TRBJ2-1, the V gene TRBV6-1, with 10 positions matching TRBD1. Losses at the gene ends were 6 bases for V and 4 bases for J; bases not matched to a gene: 6. This CDR3 comprises 15 residues. Germline CDR1 reads MNHNS; CDR2 reads SASEGT.